One T cell receptor (beta chain) is described in this entry. The antigen is undetermined. Isolation of CD8+ and CD4+ T cells was performed negatively, whereas enrichment of TEMRA cells was done by FACS. Reverse transcription used about 0.45 to 1 ug RNA and random hexamers. Across 54 Vbeta and 13 Jbeta, immunoSEQ multiplex PCR amplified TCR beta CDR3. Using its own MiXCR run on the immunoSEQ multiplex PCR reads, TCRdb lists one record per CDR3 protein. The sample records about 120,000 distinct CDR3 sequences, 90% to 95% being singletons. This entry is derived from a study of CD8 T cells in Susac syndrome. Trimming shortened V by 0 bases and J by 4 bases, and 10 bases separated the two germline ends. The CDR3 loop spans 15 amino acids. CDR1 LGHNA and CDR2 YNFKEQ come from the germline V gene. Study-wide results and limits: In total CD8+ repertoires, sixteen Susac-specific public clones were found, and CD8+ TEMRA repertoires had 4 to 6.

The origin of this receptor is a human donor with Susac syndrome. The sequencing sample was made of CD8+ T cells from PBMCs. The chain carries TRBV4-2 and TRBJ2-1; D not certain. This CDR3 reads CASSQDMNLYNEQFF. The CDR3 coding sequence is TGTGCCAGCAGCCAAGATATGAACTTGTACAATGAGCAGTTCTTC.